The 3 T cell receptor beta chains given below trace back to one sample, sequenced in a study of blood T cell repertoires in COVID-19 (dated by TCRdb to the early 2020s). Libraries were constructed by the immunoSEQ multiplex PCR assay. TCRdb provides this immuneACCESS table in a form limited to in-frame rearrangements. Some clones are lacking; in checked studies, under half of them reflect an unresolved V gene, and why the rest are absent is not known. The sample table shows 200,000 to 250,000 clones, and 89% are seen once. The ten biggest clones cover around 4.8% of the sample. Specimen: peripheral blood. The receptors come from a woman aged 40 to 55 with acute or convalescent COVID-19.

This clone was picked up a small number of times. The chain is built from TRBV15 and TRBJ2-7, with D perhaps TRBD2 (7 bases). The germline V gene has CDR1 LNHNV and CDR2 YYDKDF (reference sequence). The CDR3 has 14 amino acids. V gave up 4 bases and J gave up 1 base, with 11 bases separating them. The CDR3 is CATSKGGASYEQYV. The CDR3 nucleotides read TGTGCCACCAGCAAAGGGGGGGCGTCCTACGAGCAGTACGTC.

This chain joins TRBV5-6 and TRBJ1-4; 12 bases fit TRBD1. Germline lookup yields CDR1 SGHDT and CDR2 YYEEEE. V was clipped by 1 base and J by 2 bases; unmatched bases: 3. The CDR3 length is 17 residues. Here the CDR3 reads CASSLPGQGATNEKLFF. In DNA form, the CDR3 reads TGTGCCAGCAGCTTGCCGGGACAGGGGGCCACTAATGAAAAACTGTTTTTT.

The chain carries TRBV7-8 and TRBJ1-4; no clear D. The CDR3 totals 16 residues. Trimming took off 5 bases at V and 0 bases at J, with 13 bases between the two ends. CDR1 and CDR2 from the germline V gene are SGHVS and FQNEAQ. The CDR3 nucleotides read TGTGCCAGCAGCGCTCAGTTTACCACAACTAATGAAAAACTGTTTTTT. It yields the protein CASSAQFTTTNEKLFF.